Each of the 6 T cell receptor beta chains below was sequenced from the same sample in a study of blood T cell repertoires in COVID-19. Sequencing was performed with immunoSEQ multiplex PCR; in TCRdb, only in-frame clones are kept and a portion is missing. Here the sample spans about 280,000 clones, more than 80% being singletons. Input material: PBMCs or T cells enriched from blood (not recorded which). The origin of the receptors is a young woman with acute COVID-19.

The V and J genes are TRBV7-9 and TRBJ1-3; D is unresolved. From germline, CDR1 is SEHNR and CDR2 FQNEAQ (reference sequence). V was cut by 5 bases and J by 0 bases, with 11 bases left in between. The length of the CDR3 is 15 residues. The CDR3: CASSPTVFSGNTIYF. The CDR3 DNA reads TGTGCCAGCAGCCCTACTGTATTCTCTGGAAACACCATATATTTT.

The chain employs TRBV11-1 and TRBJ2-5; D perhaps matches TRBD1 (6 bases). CDR3 length equals 14 residues. Germline values: CDR1 SGHAT, CDR2 FQDESV (reference sequence). V was shortened by 5 bases and J by 2 bases, with 12 bases between the two germline ends. CDR3 nucleotide sequence: TGTGCCAGCAGCACACAGGACAGACAAGAGACCCAGTACTTC. It encodes CASSTQDRQETQYF.

This clone has only one observation. The rearrangement links TRBV7-9 to TRBJ2-1, with D possibly matching TRBD2 (6 bases). The CDR3 loop spans 13 amino acids. Germline CDR1 and CDR2: SEHNR and FQNEAQ (reference sequence). V was clipped by 5 bases and J by 5 bases, with 10 bases between them. The chain's CDR3 is CASSTDYHNEQFF. The CDR3 DNA reads TGTGCCAGCAGCACGGACTATCACAATGAGCAGTTCTTC.

This clone occurred once. The J gene is TRBJ2-2, the V gene TRBV23-1; 15 nucleotides line up with TRBD2. TRBV23-1 is recorded as an ORF, its role being uncertain. There are 19 residues in the CDR3. V dropped 0 bases and J dropped 1; count of bases not matched to a gene: 3. CDR3 protein: CASSQSGGLAGGNTGELFF. CDR3 nucleotide sequence: TGCGCCAGCAGTCAATCGGGGGGACTAGCGGGAGGGAACACCGGGGAGCTGTTTTTT.

The chain recombines TRBV20-1 with TRBJ2-7; D might be TRBD1 (5 bases). The CDR3 extends over 13 amino acids. From germline, CDR1 is DFQATT and CDR2 SNEGSKA (reference sequence). Trimming cost V 3 bases and J 4 bases, with 13 bases left between them. The CDR3 sequence is CSASYPGIYEQYF. In DNA form, the CDR3 reads TGCAGTGCTAGTTACCCAGGGATATACGAGCAGTACTTC.

The genes are TRBV10-2 and TRBJ2-3, with D maybe TRBD2 (5 bases). Trimming removed 8 bases from V and 5 bases from J, with 14 bases in between. The germline V gene has CDR1 WSHSY and CDR2 SAAADI. The length of the CDR3 is 13 residues. This CDR3 reads CASQAQEGDTQYF. For the CDR3, the DNA is TGCGCCAGCCAAGCCCAAGAGGGAGATACGCAGTATTTT.